A selection of T cell receptor beta chains follows, all from one sample in a study of blood T cell repertoires in COVID-19. TCRdb's table, derived via immunoSEQ multiplex PCR, lists solely in-frame clones and lacks some. The table lists tens of thousands of clones, 85% of them singletons. Sequencing used peripheral blood. The receptors stem from a man older than 75 with acute or convalescent COVID-19. The CDR3 runs from the conserved cysteine through the conserved F or W. The D gene is left open where the match is weak. A clone size is listed for some rows: how often the clone was seen (once, few, many), or a class if it is expanded.

>.|TRBD1|TRBV10-3|TRBJ1-6
CATLGGRGSPLHF
TGTGCCACCTTAGGGGGCCGCGGTTCACCCCTCCACTTT
>.|TRBD1|TRBV24-1|TRBJ2-1
CATSSLTGGVYNEQFF
TGTGCCACCAGTTCCTTGACAGGGGGAGTATACAATGAGCAGTTCTTC
>.|TRBD1|TRBV7-9|TRBJ1-5
CASSRWTGGDQPQHF
TGTGCCAGCAGCCGTTGGACAGGGGGGGATCAGCCCCAGCATTTT
>.|TRBD1|TRBV5-4|TRBJ1-3
CASSLGQGYAGNTIYF
TGTGCCAGCAGCTTGGGACAGGGCTATGCTGGAAACACCATATATTTT
>.|.|TRBV5-1|TRBJ2-2
CASSLTLAGTGELFF
TGCGCCAGCAGCTTGACCCTAGCAGGCACCGGGGAGCTGTTTTTT
>.|.|TRBV25-1|TRBJ2-7
CASSEWATYEQYF
TGTGCCAGCAGTGAATGGGCGACCTACGAGCAGTACTTC
>.|.|TRBV5-1|TRBJ1-2
CASSLVPAGSDGYTF
TGCGCCAGCAGCTTGGTCCCGGCCGGGAGCGATGGCTACACCTTC
>.|.|TRBV29-1|TRBJ2-7
CSAGGGHRDSYEQYF
TGCAGCGCTGGGGGGGGACACAGAGATTCCTACGAGCAGTACTTC
>.|TRBD1|TRBV24-1|TRBJ1-2
CATSDSTGVYGYTF
TGTGCCACCAGTGACTCGACAGGGGTCTATGGCTACACCTTC
>.|.|TRBV6-6|TRBJ2-1
CASSRTYNEQFF
TGTGCCAGCTCAAGGACTTACAATGAGCAGTTCTTC
>.|.|TRBV18|TRBJ2-3
CASSPPRNTQYF
TGTGCCAGCTCACCCCCTAGGAATACGCAGTATTTT
>.|.|TRBV11-2|TRBJ1-2
CASTGFGGGYGYTF
TGTGCCAGCACCGGATTCGGGGGAGGCTATGGCTACACCTTC
>once|.|TRBV19|TRBJ1-6
CASSAAPGGNSPLHF
TGTGCCAGTAGTGCGGCACCGGGGGGTAATTCACCCCTCCACTTT
>.|TRBD1|TRBV3-1/TRBV3-2|TRBJ2-7
CASSTDRGTVEQYF
TGTGCCAGCAGCACCGACAGGGGGACCGTCGAGCAGTACTTC
>.|.|TRBV2|TRBJ2-7
CASSGLDYEQYF
TGTGCCAGCAGTGGACTAGACTACGAGCAGTACTTC
>.|TRBD1|TRBV11-2|TRBJ2-1
CASSYDRVNNEQFF
TGTGCCAGCAGCTATGACAGGGTCAACAATGAGCAGTTCTTC
>.|TRBD1|TRBV7-9|TRBJ2-5
CASSFRTGGMETQYF
TGTGCCAGCAGCTTTAGGACAGGGGGCATGGAGACCCAGTACTTC
>.|.|TRBV9|TRBJ1-4
CASSVWQAGNEKLFF
TGTGCCAGCAGCGTGTGGCAGGCGGGTAATGAAAAACTGTTTTTT